This T cell receptor beta chain was identified in a study of T cell responses to AZD1222 COVID-19 vaccine. Findings and caveats of the study: Repertoires in all cases were sampled only once the peak T cell response had passed. Clonal diversity was possibly underestimated, and the donors were mostly white British, with more females. Epitopes outside B.1.351 and B.1.1.7 mutated regions reportedly drew nearly half of spike TCRs.

A remark on this clone: What it recognizes is unknown.

Assay: immunoSEQ multiplex PCR; the TCRdb copy retains only in-frame clones and omits some. The sample includes around 170,000 clones, around 90% of them seen just once. The CDR3 contains 16 residues. Losses at the gene ends were 0 bases for V and 5 bases for J; bases not matched to a gene: 9. The germline V gene has CDR1 SGHAT and CDR2 FQNNGV. The sequencing used peripheral blood, collected 28 days after the second AZD1222 dose. The clonotype comes from an adult who received the AZD1222 COVID-19 vaccine. The rearrangement joins TRBV11-2 to TRBJ1-1; 7 bases line up with TRBD1. The CDR3 here is CASSLEFGAGGTEAFF. The CDR3 nucleotides read TGTGCCAGCAGCTTAGAGTTCGGGGCAGGGGGTACTGAAGCTTTCTTT.